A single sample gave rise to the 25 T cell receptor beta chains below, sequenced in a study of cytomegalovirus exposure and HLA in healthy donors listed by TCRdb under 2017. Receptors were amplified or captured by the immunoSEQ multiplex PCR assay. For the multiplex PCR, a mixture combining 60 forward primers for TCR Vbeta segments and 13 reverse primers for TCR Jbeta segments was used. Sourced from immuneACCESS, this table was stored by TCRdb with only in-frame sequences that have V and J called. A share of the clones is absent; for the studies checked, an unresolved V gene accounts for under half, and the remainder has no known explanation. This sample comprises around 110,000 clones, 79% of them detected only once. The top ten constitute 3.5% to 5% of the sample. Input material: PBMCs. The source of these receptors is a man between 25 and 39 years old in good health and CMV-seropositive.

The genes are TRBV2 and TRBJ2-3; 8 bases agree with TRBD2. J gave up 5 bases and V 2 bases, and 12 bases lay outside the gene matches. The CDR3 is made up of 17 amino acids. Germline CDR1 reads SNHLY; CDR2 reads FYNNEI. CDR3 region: CASSEWVGGAGRDTQYF. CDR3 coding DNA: TGTGCCAGCAGTGAATGGGTCGGGGGGGCCGGTCGAGATACGCAGTATTTT.

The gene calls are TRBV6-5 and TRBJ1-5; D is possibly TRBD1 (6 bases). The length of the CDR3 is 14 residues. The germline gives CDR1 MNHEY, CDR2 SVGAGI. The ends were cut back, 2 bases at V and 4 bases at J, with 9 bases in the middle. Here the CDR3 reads CASSYRQGNQPQHF. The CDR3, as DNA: TGTGCCAGCAGTTACCGGCAGGGGAATCAGCCCCAGCATTTT.

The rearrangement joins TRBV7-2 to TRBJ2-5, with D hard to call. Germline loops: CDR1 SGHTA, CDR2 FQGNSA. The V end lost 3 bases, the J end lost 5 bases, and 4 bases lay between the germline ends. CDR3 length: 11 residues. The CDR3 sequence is CASSFYETQYF. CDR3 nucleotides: TGTGCCAGCAGCTTTTATGAGACCCAGTACTTC.

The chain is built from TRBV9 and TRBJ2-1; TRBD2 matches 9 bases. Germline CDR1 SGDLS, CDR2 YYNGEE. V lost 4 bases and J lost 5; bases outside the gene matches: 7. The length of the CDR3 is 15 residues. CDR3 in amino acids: CASSIPGLANNEQFF. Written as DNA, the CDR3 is TGTGCCAGCAGCATCCCGGGACTAGCCAACAATGAGCAGTTCTTC. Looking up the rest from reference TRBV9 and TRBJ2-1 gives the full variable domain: DSGVTQTPKHLITATGQRVTLRCSPRSGDLSVYWYQQSLDQGLQFLIQYYNGEERAKGNILERFSAQQFPDLHSELNLSSLELGDSALYFCASSIPGLANNEQFFGPGTRLTVL.

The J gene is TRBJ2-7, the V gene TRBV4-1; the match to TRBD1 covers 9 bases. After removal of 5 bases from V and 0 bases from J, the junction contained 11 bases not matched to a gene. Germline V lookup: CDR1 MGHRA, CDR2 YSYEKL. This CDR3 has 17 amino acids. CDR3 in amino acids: CASSRGQGAFGSYEQYF. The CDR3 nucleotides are TGCGCCAGCAGCAGGGGACAGGGTGCCTTCGGCTCCTACGAGCAGTACTTC.

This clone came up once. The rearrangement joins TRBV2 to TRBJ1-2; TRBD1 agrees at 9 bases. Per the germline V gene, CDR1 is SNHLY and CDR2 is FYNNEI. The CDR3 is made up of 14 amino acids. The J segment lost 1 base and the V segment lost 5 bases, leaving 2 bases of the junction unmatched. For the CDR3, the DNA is TGTGCCAGCAGTTGGGACAGGGATAACTATGGCTACACCTTC. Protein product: CASSWDRDNYGYTF.

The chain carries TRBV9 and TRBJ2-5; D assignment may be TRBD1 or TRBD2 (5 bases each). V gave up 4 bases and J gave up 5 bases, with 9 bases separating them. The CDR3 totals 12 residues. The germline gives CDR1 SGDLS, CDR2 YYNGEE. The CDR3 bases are TGTGCCAGCAGCATAGAGGGGGAGACCCAGTACTTC. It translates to CASSIEGETQYF.

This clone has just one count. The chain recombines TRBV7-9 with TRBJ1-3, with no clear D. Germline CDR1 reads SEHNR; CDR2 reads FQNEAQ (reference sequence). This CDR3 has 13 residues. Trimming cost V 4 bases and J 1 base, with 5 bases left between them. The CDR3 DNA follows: TGTGCCAGCAGCTCAGGTTCTGGAAACACCATATATTTT. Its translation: CASSSGSGNTIYF.

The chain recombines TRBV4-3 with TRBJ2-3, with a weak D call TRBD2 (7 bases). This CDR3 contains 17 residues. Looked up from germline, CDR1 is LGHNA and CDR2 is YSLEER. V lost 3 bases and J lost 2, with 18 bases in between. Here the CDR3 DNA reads TGCGCCAGCAGCCATCCTCGGCGGGGGCGGATCACAGATACGCAGTATTTT. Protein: CASSHPRRGRITDTQYF.

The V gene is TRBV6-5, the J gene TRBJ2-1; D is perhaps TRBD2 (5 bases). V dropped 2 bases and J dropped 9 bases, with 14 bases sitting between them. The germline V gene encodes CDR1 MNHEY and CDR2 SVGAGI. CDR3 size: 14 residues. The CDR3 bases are TGTGCCAGCAGTTACGTGGGAGAAGGTGGTGAGCAGTTCTTC. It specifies CASSYVGEGGEQFF.

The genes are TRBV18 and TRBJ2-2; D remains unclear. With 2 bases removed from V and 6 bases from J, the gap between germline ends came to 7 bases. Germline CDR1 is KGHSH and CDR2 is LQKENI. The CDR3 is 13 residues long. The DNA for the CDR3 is TGTGCCAGCTCACCAGTTCCGGCCGGGGAGCTGTTTTTT. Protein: CASSPVPAGELFF.

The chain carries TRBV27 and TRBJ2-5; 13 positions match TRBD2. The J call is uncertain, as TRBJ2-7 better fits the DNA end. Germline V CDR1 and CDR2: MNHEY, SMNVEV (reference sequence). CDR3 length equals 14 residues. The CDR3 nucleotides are TGTGCCAGCAGCGAACTAGCGGGAGGGTACGAGCAGTACTTC. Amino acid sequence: CASSELAGGYEQYF.

CDR3 in DNA: TGTGCCAGCAGCCCATGGTCAAGGACAGGGGTAAATTCACCCCTCCACTTT. Translation gives CASSPWSRTGVNSPLHF. The J gene is TRBJ1-6, the V gene TRBV7-8, with TRBD1 matching over 9 bases. V was clipped by 5 bases and J by 7 bases; unmatched bases: 12. The CDR3 loop spans 17 amino acids. The germline gives CDR1 SGHVS, CDR2 FQNEAQ.

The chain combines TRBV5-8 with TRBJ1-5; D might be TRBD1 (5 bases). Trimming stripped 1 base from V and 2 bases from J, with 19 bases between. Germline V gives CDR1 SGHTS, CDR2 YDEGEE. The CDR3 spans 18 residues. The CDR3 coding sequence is TGTGCCAGCAGCTTGTTTAGGGGCAGGGAAGATGGCAATCAGCCCCAGCATTTT. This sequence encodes CASSLFRGREDGNQPQHF.

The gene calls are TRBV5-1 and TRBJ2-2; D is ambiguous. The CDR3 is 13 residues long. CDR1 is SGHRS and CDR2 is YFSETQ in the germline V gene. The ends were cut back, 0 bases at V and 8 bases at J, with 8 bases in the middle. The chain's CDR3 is CASSLEAVGELFF. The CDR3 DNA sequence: TGCGCCAGCAGCTTGGAGGCGGTGGGGGAGCTGTTTTTT.

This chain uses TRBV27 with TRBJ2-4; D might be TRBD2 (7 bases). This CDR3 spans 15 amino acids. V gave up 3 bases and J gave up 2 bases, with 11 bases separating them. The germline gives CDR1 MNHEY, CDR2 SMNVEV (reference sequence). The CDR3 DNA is TGTGCCAGCAGTTTCGGGGGGCCGACCAAAAACATTCAGTACTTC. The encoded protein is CASSFGGPTKNIQYF.

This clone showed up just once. The CDR3 region is CASSQDSRTHYEQYF. The CDR3, as DNA: TGCGCCAGCAGCCAAGATTCCAGGACTCACTACGAGCAGTACTTC. This rearrangement joins TRBV4-3 to TRBJ2-7; D is possibly TRBD2 (5 bases). CDR1 and CDR2 from the germline V gene are LGHNA and YSLEER. The V and J ends lost 0 bases and 3 bases respectively, with 12 bases between them. The CDR3 is 15 amino acids.

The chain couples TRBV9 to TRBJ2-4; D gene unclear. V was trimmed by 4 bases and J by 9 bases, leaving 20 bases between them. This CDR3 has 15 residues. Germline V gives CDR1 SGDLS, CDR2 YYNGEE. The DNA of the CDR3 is TGTGCCAGCAGCCCAGGTGGCATGGGCCGTGGCATTCAGTACTTC. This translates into CASSPGGMGRGIQYF.

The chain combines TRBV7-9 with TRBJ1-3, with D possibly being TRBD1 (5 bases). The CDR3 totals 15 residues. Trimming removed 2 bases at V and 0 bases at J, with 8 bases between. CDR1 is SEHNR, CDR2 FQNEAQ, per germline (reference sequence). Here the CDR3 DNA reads TGTGCCAGCAGCTTATTACAGGACTCTGGAAACACCATATATTTT. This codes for CASSLLQDSGNTIYF.

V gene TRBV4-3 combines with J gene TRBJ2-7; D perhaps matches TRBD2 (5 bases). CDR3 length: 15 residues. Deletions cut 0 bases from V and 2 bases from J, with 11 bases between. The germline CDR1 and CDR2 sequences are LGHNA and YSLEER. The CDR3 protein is CASSQDGGGAYEQYF. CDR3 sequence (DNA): TGCGCCAGCAGCCAAGATGGAGGCGGAGCCTACGAGCAGTACTTC.

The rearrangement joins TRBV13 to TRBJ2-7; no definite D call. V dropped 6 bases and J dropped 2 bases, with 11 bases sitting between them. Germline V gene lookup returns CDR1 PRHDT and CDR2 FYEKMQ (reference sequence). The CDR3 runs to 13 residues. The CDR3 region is CASRPTSPYEQYF. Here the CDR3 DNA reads TGTGCCAGCAGGCCGACTTCCCCCTACGAGCAGTACTTC. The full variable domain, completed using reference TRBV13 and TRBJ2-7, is AAGVIQSPRHLIKEKRETATLKCYPIPRHDTVYWYQQGPGQDPQFLISFYEKMQSDKGSIPDRFSAQQFSDYHSELNMSSLELGDSALYFCASRPTSPYEQYFGPGTRLTVT.

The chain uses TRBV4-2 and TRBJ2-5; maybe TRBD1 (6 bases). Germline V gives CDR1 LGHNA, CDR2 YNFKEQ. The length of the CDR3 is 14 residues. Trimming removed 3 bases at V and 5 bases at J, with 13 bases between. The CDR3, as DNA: TGTGCCAGCAGCCACTCAACAGGGTTGGAGACCCAGTACTTC. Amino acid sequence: CASSHSTGLETQYF.

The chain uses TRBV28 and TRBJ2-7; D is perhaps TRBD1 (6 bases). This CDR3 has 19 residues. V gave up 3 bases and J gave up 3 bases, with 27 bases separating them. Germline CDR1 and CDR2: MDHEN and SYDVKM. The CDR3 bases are TGTGCCAGCAGTTTCCGACGAAGTACACTGACAGGTCGGATCTACGAGCAGTACTTC. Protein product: CASSFRRSTLTGRIYEQYF.

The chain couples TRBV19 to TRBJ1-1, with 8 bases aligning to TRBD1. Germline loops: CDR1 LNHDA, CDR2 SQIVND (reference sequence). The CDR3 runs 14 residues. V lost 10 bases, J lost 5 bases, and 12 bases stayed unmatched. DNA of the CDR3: TGTGCCATTACCCGAAACAACAGGGGGACTGAAGCTTTCTTT. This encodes CAITRNNRGTEAFF.

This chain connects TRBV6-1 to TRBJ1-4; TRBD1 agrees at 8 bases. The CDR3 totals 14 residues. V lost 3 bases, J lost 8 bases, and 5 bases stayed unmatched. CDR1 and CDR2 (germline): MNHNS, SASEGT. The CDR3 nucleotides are TGTGCCAGCAGTGACCGACAGGGGTGGGAAAAACTGTTTTTT. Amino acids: CASSDRQGWEKLFF.